The 14 T cell receptor beta chains listed next were all sequenced from one sample in a study of regulatory and conventional T cells in RAG deficiency. Sequencing used immunoSEQ multiplex PCR; TCRdb keeps in-frame clones, though not all of them. The data contain some 30,000 clones, approximately 96% of them singletons. Conventional CD4+ T cells were sorted from blood as CD25-low CD127-high cells. The same data also went into a second study, on regulatory T cells. That publication notes: Primers: 52 TRBV forward and 13 TRBJ reverse.

Sequenced input: CD25- CD4+ T cells sorted from blood. All receptors come from a human donor in good health.

The chain links TRBV11-2 to TRBJ2-7, with D unresolved. Trimming removed 5 bases at V and 3 bases at J, with 8 bases between. From germline, CDR1 is SGHAT and CDR2 FQNNGV. This CDR3 comprises 12 residues. The CDR3 coding sequence is TGTGCCAGCAGCCAAACGGGCTACGAGCAGTACTTC. Translation: CASSQTGYEQYF.

The chain has TRBV7-2 and TRBJ2-3, with D unclear. The CDR3 runs 15 residues. Between the trimmed V and J ends, which lost 2 bases and 2 bases, there was a span of 11 bases. Germline V gene sequence: CDR1 SGHTA, CDR2 FQGNSA. This CDR3 reads CASSLSVPTTDTQYF. The CDR3 coding sequence is TGTGCCAGCAGCTTATCGGTGCCCACCACAGATACGCAGTATTTT.

This chain connects TRBV18 to TRBJ2-3; 9 nucleotides align to TRBD1. The ends lost 0 bases at V and 3 bases at J; junction bases unmatched: 4. Per the germline V gene, CDR1 is KGHSH and CDR2 is LQKENI. This CDR3 is 16 amino acids long. CDR3 loop: CASSPPGTGLTDTQYF. DNA for the CDR3: TGTGCCAGCTCACCACCCGGGACAGGGCTTACAGATACGCAGTATTTT.

The chain has TRBV7-8 and TRBJ1-2, with D maybe TRBD1 (5 bases). Germline V gene sequence: CDR1 SGHVS, CDR2 FQNEAQ. The CDR3 runs 14 residues. V was clipped by 2 bases and J by 2 bases, with 9 bases between them. The CDR3 DNA is TGTGCCAGCAGCTTAACGGCAGGGAACTATGGCTACACCTTC. It translates to CASSLTAGNYGYTF.

This rearrangement joins TRBV6-5 to TRBJ1-5; TRBD1 matches 10 bases. V dropped 0 bases and J dropped 10; count of bases not matched to a gene: 6. Germline V gives CDR1 MNHEY, CDR2 SVGAGI. The CDR3 loop spans 15 amino acids. The CDR3 sequence: CASSYSTGGLSPQHF. The CDR3 DNA follows: TGTGCCAGCAGTTACTCGACAGGGGGCCTCTCCCCCCAGCATTTT.

The chain recombines TRBV4-2 with TRBJ1-2; D remains ambiguous. The V and J ends lost 1 base and 3 bases respectively, with 12 bases between them. The germline V gene has CDR1 LGHNA and CDR2 YNFKEQ. This CDR3 has 15 amino acids. The DNA for the CDR3 is TGTGCCAGCAGCCAAGCCCACAACAAAGACTATGGCTACACCTTC. Protein: CASSQAHNKDYGYTF.

This chain links TRBV5-1 with TRBJ2-1; possibly TRBD2 for D (6 bases). Germline loops: CDR1 SGHRS, CDR2 YFSETQ. The CDR3 runs to 16 residues. The V end was cut by 3 bases, the J end by 3 bases, with 16 bases between. This CDR3 reads CASSSDTGLGYNEQFF. The CDR3 DNA reads as TGCGCCAGCAGCTCCGATACGGGACTCGGCTACAATGAGCAGTTCTTC.

The V call is TRBV5-1, the J call TRBJ1-4, with 8 bases aligning to TRBD1. The CDR3 has 14 residues. Germline-derived CDR1 and CDR2 are SGHRS and YFSETQ. The trim removed 4 bases at V and 8 bases at J, leaving 7 bases unmatched. CDR3 amino acids: CASSRRDRREKLFF. The DNA for the CDR3 is TGCGCCAGCAGCCGCCGGGACAGGAGGGAAAAACTGTTTTTT.

The chain uses TRBV15 and TRBJ2-3; maybe TRBD2 (5 bases). V lost 0 bases to trimming and J lost 6 bases, with 13 bases between them. The CDR3 totals 15 residues. Germline assignment: CDR1 LNHNV and CDR2 YYDKDF (reference sequence). The CDR3: CATSRDPGGSDTQYF. CDR3 DNA: TGTGCCACCAGCAGAGATCCCGGAGGCTCCGATACGCAGTATTTT. Combining the CDR3 with reference TRBV15 and TRBJ2-3 gives the whole variable domain DAMVIQNPRYQVTQFGKPVTLSCSQTLNHNVMYWYQQKSSQAPKLLFHYYDKDFNNEADTPDNFQSRRPNTSFCFLDIRSPGLGDTAMYLCATSRDPGGSDTQYFGPGTRLTVL.

This chain links TRBV19 with TRBJ2-7; 10 nucleotides agree with TRBD1. The germline gives CDR1 LNHDA, CDR2 SQIVND (reference sequence). This CDR3 contains 15 residues. Germline trimming cut 6 bases from V and 4 bases from J; bases unmatched to any gene: 9. The CDR3 region has the DNA TGTGCCAGTAGGGCTTCCGGGACAGGGGAATACGAGCAGTACTTC. Its protein product is CASRASGTGEYEQYF.

CDR3 sequence: CASGLILSATYNEQFF. The CDR3 region has the DNA TGTGCTAGTGGTTTGATCCTTAGCGCAACTTACAATGAGCAGTTCTTC. The J gene is TRBJ2-1, the V gene TRBV12-5; TRBD2 might be the D (5 bases). Germline CDR1 is LGHNT and CDR2 is FRNRAP. Trimming left V 2 bases short and J 4 bases short, with 15 bases between. This CDR3 spans 16 amino acids.

V and J are TRBV18 and TRBJ2-3, with D hard to call. The CDR3 length is 12 residues. Germline CDR1 and CDR2: KGHSH and LQKENI. Trimming took 5 bases from V and 6 from J, leaving 9 bases between them. The CDR3 nucleotides read TGTGCCAGCTCAAAAAACGGGGATACGCAGTATTTT. Translating gives CASSKNGDTQYF.

This chain's CDR3 is CASSEGGHFYSNQPQHF. The CDR3 region has the DNA TGTGCCAGCAGTGAAGGAGGGCATTTTTATAGCAATCAGCCCCAGCATTTT. The rearrangement joins TRBV2 to TRBJ1-5; D call uncertain. The CDR3 covers 17 residues. V lost 1 base and J lost 0, with 13 bases in between. CDR1 SNHLY and CDR2 FYNNEI come from the germline V gene.

This chain joins TRBV4-1 and TRBJ2-7; TRBD2 aligns across 8 bases. CDR3 length equals 20 residues. Trimming took 1 base from V and 0 from J; bases not matched to a gene: 17. CDR1 and CDR2 (germline): MGHRA, YSYEKL. The CDR3 DNA sequence: TGCGCCAGCAGCCAAGGAAGAATCAGCGGGGGAGGAGCGAGCTCCTACGAGCAGTACTTC. Encoded protein: CASSQGRISGGGASSYEQYF.